Listed below are T cell receptor beta chains from one sample, sequenced in a study of blood T cell repertoires in COVID-19. Sequencing was performed with immunoSEQ multiplex PCR; in TCRdb, only in-frame clones are kept and a portion is missing. The table has roughly 360,000 clones, 70% to 85% seen once. Sequenced: peripheral blood. These receptors all stem from a human donor with acute or convalescent COVID-19. The donor label of this sample is uncertain. CDR3s include the opening cysteine and the closing phenylalanine or tryptophan. A D gene is named only where the DNA matches it firmly. For some rows the clone size is stated as once, few or many, or as a class when expanded; others skip it.

.	TRBV2	.	TRBJ1-1	TGTGCCAGCAGTGAAAGCTCCGGGAGAGGACTACTGTGGACTGAAGCTTTCTTT	CASSESSGRGLLWTEAFF
.	TRBV15	TRBD2	TRBJ2-1	TGTGCCACCAGCAGAGATCTCAGGGGACTAGCACATGAGCAGTTCTTC	CATSRDLRGLAHEQFF
.	TRBV7-6	TRBD1	TRBJ2-6	TGTGCCAGCAGCTTAGTAAGGCACGGGACAGGGGAACTATCTGGGGCCAACGTCCTGACTTTC	CASSLVRHGTGELSGANVLTF
once	TRBV19	TRBD1	TRBJ1-4	TGTGCCACCCGGGACAGGGGGTTAGCAACTAATGAAAAACTGTTTTTT	CATRDRGLATNEKLFF
.	TRBV28	.	TRBJ1-6	TGTGCCAGCAGTTTTGGCGGAAGAATTAATTCACCCCTCCACTTT	CASSFGGRINSPLHF
.	TRBV18	TRBD1	TRBJ2-1	TGTGCCAGCTCACTGAACAGGGGTTTGGGTGAGCAGTTCTTC	CASSLNRGLGEQFF
.	TRBV2	TRBD1	TRBJ1-1	TGTGCCAGCAGTGAAGAACAGGGGATGAACACTGAAGCTTTCTTT	CASSEEQGMNTEAFF
.	TRBV20-1	.	TRBJ2-4	TGCAGTGTCCCCCTAACGGGCATTCAGTACTTC	CSVPLTGIQYF
once	TRBV27	TRBD1	TRBJ1-2	TGTGCCAGCGGCCGGGGACAGGGCATTCTTAACTATGGCTACACCTTC	CASGRGQGILNYGYTF
once	TRBV6-1	.	TRBJ2-7	TGTGCCAGCAGTGAAGCGAGGCGGAACGAGCAGTACTTC	CASSEARRNEQYF
.	TRBV18	TRBD1	TRBJ1-5	TGTGCCAGCTCACCGGGTTCAGGGGCGCAGGGGGGCAATCAGCCCCAGCATTTT	CASSPGSGAQGGNQPQHF
.	TRBV5-1	.	TRBJ1-2	TGCGCCAGCAGCCCCTCAGGGACACACGCCACCTATGGCTACACCTTC	CASSPSGTHATYGYTF
.	TRBV30	.	TRBJ1-4	TGTGCCTGGAGTGTCGGAAGGACTATACTTAATGAAAAACTGTTTTTT	CAWSVGRTILNEKLFF
.	TRBV6-5	.	TRBJ1-1	TGTGCCAGCAGTAGAAATAGGGGAAACACTGAAGCTTTCTTT	CASSRNRGNTEAFF
.	TRBV6-6	.	TRBJ1-5	TGTGCCAGCAGTTATTTCGGCGGGGGCCGCGACCAGCCCCAGCATTTT	CASSYFGGGRDQPQHF
.	TRBV19	.	TRBJ1-5	TGTGCCAGTAGTGCAGGGTTCGGAGCCCAGCATTTT	CASSAGFGAQHF
.	TRBV5-4	.	TRBJ2-2	TGTGCCAGCCCAACGCCAGGGTTGAACACCGGGGAGCTGTTTTTT	CASPTPGLNTGELFF
.	TRBV9	.	TRBJ2-3	TGTGCCAGCAGCCGAACTCGCACAGATACGCAGTATTTT	CASSRTRTDTQYF
.	TRBV3-1/TRBV3-2	.	TRBJ2-2	TGTGCCAGCGGCAAGAGGGGGTTTGAACGAGAGCTGTTTTTT	CASGKRGFERELFF
few	TRBV11-2	.	TRBJ1-2	TGTGCCAGCAGCCGATCCCCGGGGTCAAACCCGGGTGGCTACACCTTC	CASSRSPGSNPGGYTF
once	TRBV30	.	TRBJ1-2	TGTGCCTGGAGTGTACAGAGATTAAACTATGGCTACACCTTC	CAWSVQRLNYGYTF
.	TRBV2	.	TRBJ2-3	TGTGCCAGCAAGGGGGAATCCACAGATACGCAGTATTTT	CASKGESTDTQYF
.	TRBV3-1/TRBV3-2	TRBD1	TRBJ1-2	TGTGCCAGCAGCCAACGGGACAGGGGGAATAGAATGCATGGCTACACCTTC	CASSQRDRGNRMHGYTF
.	TRBV5-1	.	TRBJ2-5	TGCGCCAGCGGCCAAAACGGAGGAGAGACCCAGTACTTC	CASGQNGGETQYF
.	TRBV6-5	.	TRBJ2-1	TGTGCCAGCACCCTCCTAGGGCCTCGGGGGAATGAGCAGTTCTTC	CASTLLGPRGNEQFF
.	TRBV15	.	TRBJ2-1	TGTGCCACCAGCAGAGATCGTAACAGCTACAATGAGCAGTTCTTC	CATSRDRNSYNEQFF
.	TRBV30	TRBD2	TRBJ2-2	TGTGCCTGGAGTGTACGGCGGGGGGGTATCACCGGGGAGCTGTTTTTT	CAWSVRRGGITGELFF
once	TRBV19	TRBD1	TRBJ2-2	TGTGCCAGTAGTATAAGATCAGGGGGAAGCACCGGGGAGCTGTTTTTT	CASSIRSGGSTGELFF
.	TRBV6-5	TRBD1	TRBJ1-4	TGTGCCAGCAGTTACTCTGGCACAGGGGGGAATGAAAAACTGTTTTTT	CASSYSGTGGNEKLFF
.	TRBV15	TRBD2	TRBJ2-7	TGTGCCACCAGCAGAGATAATAGCGGGAGGCGCGAGCAGTACTTC	CATSRDNSGRREQYF
once	TRBV13	.	TRBJ2-7	TGTGCCAGCGGTTCGGCGGTGCCCTACGAGCAGTACTTC	CASGSAVPYEQYF
.	TRBV6-6	TRBD1	TRBJ1-2	TGTGCCAGCAGTTACTCGAGAGACAGGGTTGGCTATGGCTACACCTTC	CASSYSRDRVGYGYTF
.	TRBV27	TRBD1	TRBJ2-3	TGTGCCAGCAGTCTCAGGGGGACAGGAGTAAGTGATACGCAGTATTTT	CASSLRGTGVSDTQYF
.	TRBV7-6	TRBD1	TRBJ2-6	TGTGCCAGCAGCTCCGACAGGGTTTCTGGGGCCAACGTCCTGACTTTC	CASSSDRVSGANVLTF
few	TRBV4-1	.	TRBJ2-2	TGCGCCAGCAGCCAAGGTCGATCGGCCGGGGAGCTGTTTTTT	CASSQGRSAGELFF
many	TRBV7-8	.	TRBJ1-2	TGTGCCAGCAGCTTAGTGCGGACACCTACCACTAACTATGGCTACACCTTC	CASSLVRTPTTNYGYTF
many	TRBV28	TRBD2	TRBJ2-2	TGTGCCAGCAGTTTGGGACTAGCGGGGAACACCGGGGAGCTGTTTTTT	CASSLGLAGNTGELFF
.	TRBV10-1	TRBD1	TRBJ1-1	TGCGCCAGCGTTACCGGGACAGGGGGACCTACCCAGAGCACTGAAGCTTTCTTT	CASVTGTGGPTQSTEAFF
.	TRBV12-5	.	TRBJ1-6	TGTGCTAGTGGTTTGCGAGGGGGGGATAATTCACCCCTCCACTTT	CASGLRGGDNSPLHF
.	TRBV7-9	TRBD2	TRBJ2-7	TGTGCCAGCAGCTTGGGAGGGCGCGGGAACGAGCAGTACTTC	CASSLGGRGNEQYF
.	TRBV27	TRBD1	TRBJ1-5	TGTGCCAGCAGCCTCACAGGGGTTGGCAATCAGCCCCAGCATTTT	CASSLTGVGNQPQHF
.	TRBV25-1	.	TRBJ2-1	TGTGCCAGCAGCTCAGGCGGGAAACTCTTC	CASSSGGKLF
many	TRBV2	.	TRBJ1-1	TGTGCCAGCCGAGACAGCAGGAACACTGAAGCTTTCTTT	CASRDSRNTEAFF
.	TRBV27	.	TRBJ1-2	TGTGCCAGCAGTTTGCAAGGGGGCTATGGCTACACCTTC	CASSLQGGYGYTF
.	TRBV7-6	.	TRBJ2-6	TGTGCCAGCAGCTTAGATCCGGGAACCGGGGCCAACGTCCTGACTTTC	CASSLDPGTGANVLTF
.	TRBV28	.	TRBJ2-7	TGTGCCAGCAGTTCTCCTCCCTACGAGCAGTACTTC	CASSSPPYEQYF
few	TRBV28	.	TRBJ1-1	TGTGCCAGCAGTCAAGGAGGGTTGAACACTGAAGCTTTCTTT	CASSQGGLNTEAFF
.	TRBV27	TRBD2	TRBJ2-7	TGTGCCAGCAGCCGCGGAGGATCTAGCGGGAGGTCTCAGCCGTACTTC	CASSRGGSSGRSQPYF
.	TRBV28	TRBD2	TRBJ2-5	TGTGCCAGCAGTTCGCCGGGGGGAAGTTTAAAAGAGACCCAGTACTTC	CASSSPGGSLKETQYF
.	TRBV7-6	.	TRBJ1-1	TGTGCCAGCAGCTCCCAACCCCTATCCATCCCGAACACTGAAGCTTTCTTT	CASSSQPLSIPNTEAFF
.	TRBV6-6	.	TRBJ1-2	TGTGCCAGCAGTTATGGGCGGGCGAACCGAATGTATGGCTACACCTTC	CASSYGRANRMYGYTF
.	TRBV29-1	.	TRBJ2-1	TGCAGCGTGGCAAATGAGCAGTTCTTC	CSVANEQFF
.	TRBV28	.	TRBJ1-6	TGTGCCAGCAGTAGCGGGGTATATAATTCACCCCTCCACTTT	CASSSGVYNSPLHF
.	TRBV19	TRBD2	TRBJ2-7	TGTGCCAGTAGTAGGAGCGGGGGGCCATCCTACGAGCAGTACTTC	CASSRSGGPSYEQYF
.	TRBV6-6	TRBD2	TRBJ2-3	TGTGCCAGCTCGACTAGCGGGACTAGTACAGATACGCAGTATTTT	CASSTSGTSTDTQYF
.	TRBV5-4	.	TRBJ1-1	TGTGCCAGCAGCTTGCAGGGTAGAGACACTGAAGCTTTCTTT	CASSLQGRDTEAFF
few	TRBV5-1	TRBD1	TRBJ2-1	TGCGCCAGCAGAGACCGGGACAGAACCTACAATGAGCAGTTCTTC	CASRDRDRTYNEQFF
.	TRBV7-2	TRBD2	TRBJ2-5	TGTGCCAGCAGAGCGGGGGGGATACCACAAGAGACCCAGTACTTC	CASRAGGIPQETQYF